The sequence of this T cell receptor (beta chain) was determined in a study of T-cell memory formation after mild COVID-19. The study, taken as a whole, reports: Researchers found some responding clones in pre-infection memory, a sign that cross-reactive memory joined. Unconfirmed was the SARS-CoV-2 specificity of second-wave clones that peaked on day 37.

TCRdb reprocessed the 5' RACE reads with MiXCR, giving one entry per CDR3 protein. This sample has about 410,000 distinct CDR3 sequences; over 15% occur once, and the top ten carry 20% to 25%. Germline CDR1 reads SGDLS; CDR2 reads YYNGEE. The CDR3 runs to 15 residues. This clonotype was seen a single time. Its antigen remains unknown. An end of the junction differs from the germline gene, which may be a read error. The chain carries TRBV9 and TRBJ2-1, with 11 bases identical to TRBD1. Sequenced input: PBMCs or a T cell subset sorted from them (not recorded which). The TCR sequence derives from a man younger than 35 who had mild COVID-19 (a few samples of this study predate the infection). Cell type and time point are not known. For the CDR3, the DNA is TGTGCCAGCAGTCTGGACAGGGGGCTGTCTGGTGAGAAGTTCTTC. It yields the protein CASSLDRGLSGEKFF.